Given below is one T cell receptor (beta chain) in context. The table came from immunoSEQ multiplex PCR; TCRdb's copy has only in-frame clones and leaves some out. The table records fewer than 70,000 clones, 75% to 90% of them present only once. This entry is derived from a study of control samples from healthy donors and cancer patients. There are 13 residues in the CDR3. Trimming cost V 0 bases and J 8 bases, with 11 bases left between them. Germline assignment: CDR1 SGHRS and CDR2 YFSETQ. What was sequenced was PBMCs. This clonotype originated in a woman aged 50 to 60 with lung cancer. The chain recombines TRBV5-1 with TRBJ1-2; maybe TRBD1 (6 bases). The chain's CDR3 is CASSLDRESGYTF. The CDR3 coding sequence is TGCGCCAGCAGCTTGGACAGGGAGAGCGGCTACACCTTC. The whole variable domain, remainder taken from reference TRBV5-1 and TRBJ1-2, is KAGVTQTPRYLIKTRGQQVTLSCSPISGHRSVSWYQQTPGQGLQFLFEYFSETQRNKGNFPGRFSGRQFSNSRSEMNVSTLELGDSALYLCASSLDRESGYTFGSGTRLTVV.